This T cell receptor (beta chain) was sequenced for a study of PD-1 blockade in classical Hodgkin lymphoma. Findings and limits, study-wide: Researchers reported that CD4+ TCR diversity, though not CD8+, rose significantly by C4D1.

TCRdb's table, derived via immunoSEQ multiplex PCR, lists solely in-frame clones and lacks some. The table has roughly 100,000 clones, roughly 89% seen once. The time point is: cycle 4 day 1 (C4D1), after six to seven weeks of nivolumab. Every patient had relapsed following autologous stem cell transplantation, and cohorts differed in brentuximab vedotin exposure. This CDR3 has 17 residues. The sample holds a few counts of this clone. What it binds is not known. The rearrangement joins TRBV21-1 to TRBJ2-5; the table's D call of TRBD2 was not tested on the DNA. TRBV21-1 constitutes a pseudogene. The receptor's source is a human donor with classical Hodgkin lymphoma. The specimen was peripheral blood mononuclear cells (PBMCs), collected before the fourth cycle of nivolumab. In nucleotides, the CDR3 is TGTGCCAGCAGCAAAGAGGTAGAGCCGAAGCGGGGGGAGACCCAGTACTTC. It specifies CASSKEVEPKRGETQYF.